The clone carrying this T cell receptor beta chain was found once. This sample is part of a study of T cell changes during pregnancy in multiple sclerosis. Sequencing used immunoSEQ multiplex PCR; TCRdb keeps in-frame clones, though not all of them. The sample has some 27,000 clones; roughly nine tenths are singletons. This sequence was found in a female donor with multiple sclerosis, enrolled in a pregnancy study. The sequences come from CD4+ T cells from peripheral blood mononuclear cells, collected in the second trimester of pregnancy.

The CDR3 region has the DNA TGCAGCGTTCGCCCGGTCACCCCGACAGGGGGTTTTGGCTACACCTTC. The encoded protein is CSVRPVTPTGGFGYTF. J is TRBJ1-2 and V is TRBV29-1, with 9 bases identical to TRBD1. V was pared by 5 bases and J by 7 bases, with 17 bases of the junction left unmatched. Germline V CDR1 and CDR2: SQVTM, ANQGSEA. The length of the CDR3 is 16 residues.